This T cell receptor (beta chain) is drawn from a study of blood T cell repertoires in COVID-19. Study background: The United States, Italy and Spain provided the acute and convalescent COVID-19 samples. PBMCs, B-cell-depleted T cells, or T cells were the source of the cDNA or gDNA that made up the material.

This clone has only a few counts. In the original analysis: Using reference gene primer amplification, nucleated cell counts were estimated. Assay used: immunoSEQ multiplex PCR; TCRdb lists only in-frame clones, some missing. Clonal size and the V and J genes are those of that table, whereas D and trimming came from the DNA. The profile shows over 100,000 clones, roughly 83% of them singletons. The V end was cut by 9 bases, the J end by 0 bases, with 15 bases between. In germline, CDR1 is LNHDA, CDR2 SQIVND (reference sequence). The CDR3 is made up of 15 amino acids. The rearrangement links TRBV19 to TRBJ2-1, with D possibly matching TRBD2 (6 bases). The sequencing input was peripheral blood. The receptor's source is a woman aged 80 or over with active or convalescent COVID-19. CDR3 sequence (DNA): TGTGCCAGCGGTAGCGGCCTTAGCTCCTACAATGAGCAGTTCTTC. Translation gives CASGSGLSSYNEQFF. Based on the CDR3 plus reference TRBV19 and TRBJ2-1, the full variable domain is DGGITQSPKYLFRKEGQNVTLSCEQNLNHDAMYWYRQDPGQGLRLIYYSQIVNDFQKGDIAEGYSVSREKKESFPLTVTSAQKNPTAFYLCASGSGLSSYNEQFFGPGTRLTVL.